This TCR beta chain was sequenced during a study of T-cell memory formation after mild COVID-19. Study context: The study found TCR clusters largely donor specific. Study observations and caveats: Cross-reactive memory seemingly joined, as some responding clones were found in pre-infection memory.

CDR1 and CDR2 (germline): SNHLY, FYNNEI. The CDR3 sequence is 16 residues long. V was shortened by 6 bases and J by 0 bases, with 12 bases between the two germline ends. TCRdb reprocessed the 5' RACE reads with MiXCR, giving one entry per CDR3 protein. The repertoire holds 300,000 to 400,000 distinct CDR3 sequences, with roughly 13% as singletons. About this clonotype: Its cognate antigen is unknown.

This TCR came from a man younger than 35 who had mild COVID-19 (a few samples of this study predate the infection). Cell type and time point are not known. The chain links TRBV2 to TRBJ2-6, with D unresolved. The specimen was PBMCs or a T cell subset sorted from them (not recorded which). The CDR3 DNA is TGTGCCAGCAGGACACCTGAATACTCTGGGGCCAACGTCCTGACTTTC. This gives the protein CASRTPEYSGANVLTF.